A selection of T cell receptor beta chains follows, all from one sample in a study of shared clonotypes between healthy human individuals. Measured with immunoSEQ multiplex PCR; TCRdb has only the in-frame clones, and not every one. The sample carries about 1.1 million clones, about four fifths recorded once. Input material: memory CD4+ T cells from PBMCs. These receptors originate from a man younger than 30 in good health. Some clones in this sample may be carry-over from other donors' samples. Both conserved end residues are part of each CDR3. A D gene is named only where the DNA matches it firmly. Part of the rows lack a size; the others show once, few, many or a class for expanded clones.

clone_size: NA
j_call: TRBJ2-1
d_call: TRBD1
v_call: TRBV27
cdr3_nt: TGTGCCAGCAGGAGGGGGCTTGGCACGTCCTACAATGAGCAGTTCTTC
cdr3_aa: CASRRGLGTSYNEQFF

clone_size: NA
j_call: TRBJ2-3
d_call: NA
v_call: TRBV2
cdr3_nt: TGTGCCAGCAAAAGGGGCTTAGGCACAGATACGCAGTATTTT
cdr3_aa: CASKRGLGTDTQYF

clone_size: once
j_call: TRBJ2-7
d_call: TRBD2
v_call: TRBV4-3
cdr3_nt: TGCGCCAGCAGCCAAGATGGGCTAGCGGACGAGCAGTACTTC
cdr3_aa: CASSQDGLADEQYF

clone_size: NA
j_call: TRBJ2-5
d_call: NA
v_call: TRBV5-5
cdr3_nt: TGTGCCAGCAGCTTGGGATGGGGTTTGCGAGAGACCCAGTACTTC
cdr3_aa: CASSLGWGLRETQYF

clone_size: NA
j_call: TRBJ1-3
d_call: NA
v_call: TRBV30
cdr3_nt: TGTGCCTGGGGGGGGTCGACAGTCTCTGGAAACACCATATATTTT
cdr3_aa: CAWGGSTVSGNTIYF

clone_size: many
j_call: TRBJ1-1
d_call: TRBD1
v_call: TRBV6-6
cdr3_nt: TGTGCCAGCAGTGCAGGGGGCTTTGAAGCTTTCTTT
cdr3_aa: CASSAGGFEAFF

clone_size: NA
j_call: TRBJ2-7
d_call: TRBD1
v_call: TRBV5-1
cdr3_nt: TGCGCCAGCAGCTTAGAGACAGGGCACTCCTACGAGCAGTACTTC
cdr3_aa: CASSLETGHSYEQYF

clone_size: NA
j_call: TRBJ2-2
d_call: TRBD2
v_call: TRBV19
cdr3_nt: TGTGCCAGTAGTATAACCCCGGGGGGGGGCAACACCGGGGAGCTGTTTTTT
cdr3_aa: CASSITPGGGNTGELFF

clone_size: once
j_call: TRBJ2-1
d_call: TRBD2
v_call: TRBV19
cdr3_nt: TGTGCCACCCTATCGCTAGCGGGCAGATACAATGAGCAGTTCTTC
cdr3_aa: CATLSLAGRYNEQFF

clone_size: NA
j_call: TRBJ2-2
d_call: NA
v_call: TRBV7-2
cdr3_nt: TGTGCCAGCAGCGACGGACTGACCACCGGGGAGCTGTTTTTT
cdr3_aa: CASSDGLTTGELFF

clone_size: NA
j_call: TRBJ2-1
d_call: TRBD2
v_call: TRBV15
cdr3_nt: TGTGCCACCAGCAGAGGGCTAGCGGGAGGAGACAATGAGCAGTTCTTC
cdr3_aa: CATSRGLAGGDNEQFF

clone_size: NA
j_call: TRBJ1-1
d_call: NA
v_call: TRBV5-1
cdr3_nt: TGCGCCAGCAGCCCTGTCAGTGGAATCGACACTGAAGCTTTCTTT
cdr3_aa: CASSPVSGIDTEAFF

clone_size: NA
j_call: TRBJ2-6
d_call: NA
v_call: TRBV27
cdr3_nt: TGTGCCAGCAGTTTCGCTAGCTTCCGTTCTGGGGCCAACGTCCTGACTTTC
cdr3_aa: CASSFASFRSGANVLTF

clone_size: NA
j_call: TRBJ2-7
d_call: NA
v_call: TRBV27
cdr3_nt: TGTGCCAGCAGTTCCCACCAGCTGAGGAGCTCCTACGAGCAGTACTTC
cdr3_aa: CASSSHQLRSSYEQYF

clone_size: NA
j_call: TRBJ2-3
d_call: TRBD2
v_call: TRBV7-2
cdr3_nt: TGTGCCAGCAGCTTGGGCGGGAGTGCAGATACGCAGTATTTT
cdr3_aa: CASSLGGSADTQYF

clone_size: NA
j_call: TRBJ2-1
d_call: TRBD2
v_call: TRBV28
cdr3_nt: TGTGCCAGCGCGGATAGCGGGGAGTACAATGAGCAGTTCTTC
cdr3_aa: CASADSGEYNEQFF

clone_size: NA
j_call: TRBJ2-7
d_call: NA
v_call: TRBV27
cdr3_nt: TGTGCCAGCAGAACCCATGGCGTGGGCTACGAGCAGTACTTC
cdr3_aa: CASRTHGVGYEQYF

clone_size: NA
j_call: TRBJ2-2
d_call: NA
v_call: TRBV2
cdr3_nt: TGTGCCAGCCGTGCTCGGAGGGCCGGGGAGCTGTTTTTT
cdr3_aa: CASRARRAGELFF

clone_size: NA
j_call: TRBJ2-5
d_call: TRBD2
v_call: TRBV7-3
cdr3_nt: TGTGCCAGCAGCTTAGACGGGAGGGCAGGAGAGACCCAGTACTTC
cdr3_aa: CASSLDGRAGETQYF

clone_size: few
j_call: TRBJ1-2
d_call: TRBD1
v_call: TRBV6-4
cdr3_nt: TGTGCCAGCAGTGACGGGGCAGGGGGCCGTGGCTACACCTTC
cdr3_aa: CASSDGAGGRGYTF

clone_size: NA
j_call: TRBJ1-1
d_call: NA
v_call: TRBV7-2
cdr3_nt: TGTGCCAGCAGCTTATCTCTTGGAGGTGAAGCTTTCTTT
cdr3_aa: CASSLSLGGEAFF

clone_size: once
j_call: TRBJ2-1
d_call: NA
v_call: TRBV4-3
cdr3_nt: TGCGCCAGCAGCCGATCCCCAAGGGACAATGAGCAGTTCTTC
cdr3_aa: CASSRSPRDNEQFF

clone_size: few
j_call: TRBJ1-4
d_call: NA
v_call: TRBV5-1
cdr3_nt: TGCGCCAGCAGCTTGGAGCAGTTTAATGAAAAACTGTTTTTT
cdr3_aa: CASSLEQFNEKLFF